This T cell receptor (beta chain) was recorded in a study of cytomegalovirus exposure and HLA in healthy donors. The germline V and J ends were trimmed by 5 bases and 4 bases, with 17 bases remaining between them. The CDR3 covers 14 residues. Germline CDR1 is SQVTM and CDR2 is ANQGSEA. With 60 Vbeta and 13 Jbeta primers, the PCR was carried out. Some clones are missing from TCRdb's copy, which holds only in-frame ones; the method was immunoSEQ multiplex PCR. Recorded for this sample: 150,000 to 200,000 clones. This TCR was sampled from a young woman in good health and CMV-seropositive. This chain links TRBV29-1 with TRBJ1-1; TRBD1 might be the D (5 bases). The sequenced material came from PBMCs. The CDR3 protein is CSVLLGGAGTEAFF. CDR3 sequence (DNA): TGCAGCGTTTTATTGGGTGGGGCCGGCACTGAAGCTTTCTTT.